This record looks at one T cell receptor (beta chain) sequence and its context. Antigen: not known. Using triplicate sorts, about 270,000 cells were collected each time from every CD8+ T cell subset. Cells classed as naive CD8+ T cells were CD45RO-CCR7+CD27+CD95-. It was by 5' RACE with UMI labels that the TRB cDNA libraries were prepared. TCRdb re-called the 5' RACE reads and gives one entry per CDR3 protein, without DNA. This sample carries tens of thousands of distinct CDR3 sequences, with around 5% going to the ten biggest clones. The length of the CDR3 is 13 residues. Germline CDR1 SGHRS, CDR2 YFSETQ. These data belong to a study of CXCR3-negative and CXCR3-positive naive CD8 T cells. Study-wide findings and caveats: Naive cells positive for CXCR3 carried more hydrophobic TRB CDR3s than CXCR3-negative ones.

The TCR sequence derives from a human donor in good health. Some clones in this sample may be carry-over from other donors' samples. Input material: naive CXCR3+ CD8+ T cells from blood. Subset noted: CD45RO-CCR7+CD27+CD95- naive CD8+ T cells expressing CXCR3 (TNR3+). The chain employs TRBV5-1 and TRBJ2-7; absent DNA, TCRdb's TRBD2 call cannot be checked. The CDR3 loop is CASSQIEGYEQYF.